Presented here are 24 T cell receptor beta chains from one specimen sequenced in a study of cytomegalovirus exposure and HLA in healthy donors. Primers for the PCR totalled 60 Vbeta and 13 Jbeta. The assay was immunoSEQ multiplex PCR, and TCRdb's table has in-frame clones only and misses some. This table holds 150,000 to 200,000 clones. Material for sequencing was PBMCs. The receptors originated from a woman aged 55-70 years in good health and CMV-seronegative.

The chain links TRBV5-4 to TRBJ2-7; maybe TRBD1 (6 bases). Trimming pared 4 bases from V and 4 bases from J, leaving 15 bases between. This CDR3 has 14 residues. CDR1 and CDR2 from the germline V gene are SGHNT and YYREEE (reference sequence). This chain's CDR3 is CASSRRGVGYEQYF. The CDR3 nucleotides are TGTGCCAGCAGCCGCAGGGGTGTAGGGTACGAGCAGTACTTC.

The chain combines TRBV2 with TRBJ2-1, with unresolved D. V gave up 0 bases and J gave up 8 bases, with 20 bases separating them. CDR1 is SNHLY and CDR2 is FYNNEI in the germline V gene. This CDR3 is built from 17 residues. The CDR3 here is CASSEAIWAGPRYEQFF. Here the CDR3 DNA reads TGTGCCAGCAGTGAAGCGATTTGGGCAGGCCCAAGGTATGAGCAGTTCTTC.

The chain recombines TRBV11-2 with TRBJ2-1; D gene ambiguous. Germline CDR1 reads SGHAT; CDR2 reads FQNNGV. This CDR3 comprises 14 residues. Trimming took off 9 bases at V and 3 bases at J, with 15 bases between the two ends. The CDR3 nucleotides read TGTGCCAGTGGGCTACCCGTTGTCTACAATGAGCAGTTCTTC. Translation gives CASGLPVVYNEQFF.

This sequence joins TRBV27 and TRBJ2-7, with TRBD2 identical over 10 bases. CDR1 is MNHEY, CDR2 SMNVEV, per germline (reference sequence). The V segment lost 5 bases and the J segment 1 base; nucleotides outside the gene matches: 5. CDR3 length: 15 amino acids. The CDR3 sequence: CASSPRTSGSYEQYF. The CDR3 nucleotides are TGTGCCAGCAGTCCGCGGACTAGCGGTTCCTACGAGCAGTACTTC.

The CDR3 reads CSVGNRELRPYNEQFF. The CDR3 nucleotides read TGCAGCGTCGGAAACAGGGAGTTACGTCCCTACAATGAGCAGTTCTTC. This chain uses TRBV29-1 with TRBJ2-1; TRBD1 is a possible D gene (6 bases). V shed 6 bases and J shed 2 bases, with 20 bases lying between them. This CDR3 has 16 amino acids. CDR1 is SQVTM, CDR2 ANQGSEA, per germline.

The rearrangement uses TRBV7-2 and TRBJ2-7; no firm D call. The CDR3 contains 14 residues. CDR1 SGHTA and CDR2 FQGNSA come from the germline V gene. Trimming removed 4 bases from V and 2 bases from J, with 12 bases in between. Written as DNA, the CDR3 is TGTGCCAGCAGCTCCAGGTGGGTCACCTACGAGCAGTACTTC. Translating it yields CASSSRWVTYEQYF.

The chain uses TRBV5-8 and TRBJ1-1, with a possible D match to TRBD1 (5 bases). From germline, CDR1 is SGHTS and CDR2 YDEGEE. The CDR3 is 15 amino acids. V gave up 6 bases and J gave up 1 base, with 16 bases separating them. The CDR3 region has the DNA TGTGCCAGCACTGACGATTTCGGACAGAACACTGAAGCTTTCTTT. Its translation is CASTDDFGQNTEAFF.

The chain uses TRBV5-8 and TRBJ1-1, with D possibly matching TRBD1 (6 bases). CDR3 length: 17 residues. Germline CDR1 is SGHTS and CDR2 is YDEGEE. Trimming stripped 0 bases from V and 1 base from J, with 16 bases between. The CDR3 coding sequence is TGTGCCAGCAGCTTGGGCCCCCCTAGACAGGAGAACACTGAAGCTTTCTTT. Protein sequence: CASSLGPPRQENTEAFF.

The chain employs TRBV12-5 and TRBJ1-4; 8 nucleotides match TRBD1. The CDR3 spans 19 residues. Trimming removed 2 bases from V and 4 bases from J; junction bases left unmatched: 15. Germline CDR1 and CDR2: LGHNT and FRNRAP. This CDR3 reads CASGLPSSQGAWNNEKLFF. For the CDR3, the DNA is TGTGCTAGTGGTTTGCCCTCCTCTCAGGGGGCGTGGAATAATGAAAAACTGTTTTTT.

This chain joins TRBV18 and TRBJ2-7; D gene uncertain. The V gene's germline CDR1 is KGHSH and CDR2 LQKENI. V was pared by 4 bases and J by 3 bases, with 16 bases between. The CDR3 spans 15 residues. DNA for the CDR3: TGTGCCAGCTCACGCGTCATCGGGTCTTACTACGAGCAGTACTTC. It specifies CASSRVIGSYYEQYF.

This chain joins TRBV11-2 and TRBJ2-1, with 8 bases lining up with TRBD1. There are 12 residues in the CDR3. J lost 7 bases, V lost 5 bases, and 1 base had no gene match. The V gene's germline CDR1 is SGHAT and CDR2 FQNNGV. CDR3: CASSRTGNEQFF. The CDR3 DNA is TGTGCCAGCAGCCGGACAGGGAATGAGCAGTTCTTC.

The gene calls are TRBV15 and TRBJ1-3; no definite D call. Germline V gene sequence: CDR1 LNHNV, CDR2 YYDKDF (reference sequence). There are 15 residues in the CDR3. With 5 bases removed from V and 0 bases from J, the gap between germline ends came to 11 bases. CDR3 coding DNA: TGTGCCACCAGCCCCCGACGGAGCTCTGGAAACACCATATATTTT. Protein sequence: CATSPRRSSGNTIYF.

The chain recombines TRBV18 with TRBJ1-3; 7 bases agree with TRBD1. Trimming took 1 base from V and 0 from J; bases not matched to a gene: 6. Germline V gene lookup returns CDR1 KGHSH and CDR2 LQKENI. This CDR3 is built from 17 residues. CDR3 protein: CASSPRGTAASGNTIYF. The CDR3 bases are TGTGCCAGCTCACCACGTGGGACAGCGGCCTCTGGAAACACCATATATTTT.

CDR3 loop: CASSWGQEASWDEQFF. Here the CDR3 DNA reads TGTGCCAGCAGCTGGGGACAGGAGGCCTCTTGGGATGAGCAGTTCTTC. The rearrangement uses TRBV7-3 and TRBJ2-1, with TRBD1 matching over 8 bases. Germline V gene lookup returns CDR1 SGHTA and CDR2 FQGTGA. The CDR3 covers 16 residues. The V segment lost 4 bases and the J segment 8 bases; nucleotides outside the gene matches: 13.

CDR3 in amino acids: CASSPLTSGDNYNEQFF. In DNA, the CDR3 is TGTGCCAGCTCACCCCTGACTAGCGGAGATAACTACAATGAGCAGTTCTTC. The chain is built from TRBV18 and TRBJ2-1, with 9 bases identical to TRBD2. This CDR3 spans 17 amino acids. Germline values: CDR1 KGHSH, CDR2 LQKENI. V dropped 3 bases and J dropped 3; count of bases not matched to a gene: 9.

This chain uses TRBV11-2 with TRBJ2-7, with 10 bases that match TRBD2. Germline V gives CDR1 SGHAT, CDR2 FQNNGV. Losses at the gene ends were 3 bases for V and 5 bases for J; bases not matched to a gene: 7. The CDR3 sequence is 15 residues long. CDR3 sequence reads: CASSFASGSIHEQYF. CDR3 in DNA: TGTGCCAGCAGCTTCGCTAGCGGGAGTATCCACGAGCAGTACTTC.

V usage is TRBV7-8 and J usage is TRBJ2-7; 11 bases align to TRBD2. The CDR3 loop spans 17 amino acids. In germline, CDR1 is SGHVS, CDR2 FQNEAQ. Trimming at V came to 3 bases and at J to 0 bases, leaving 7 bases not matched to a gene. CDR3 nucleotides: TGTGCCAGCAGCTTCGAGGTTAGCGGGGGGGTCTCCTACGAGCAGTACTTC. This sequence encodes CASSFEVSGGVSYEQYF.

The chain carries TRBV27 and TRBJ1-5; D possibly corresponds to TRBD1 (6 bases). Germline values: CDR1 MNHEY, CDR2 SMNVEV (reference sequence). The CDR3 is 15 residues long. Trimming took 3 bases from V and 4 from J, leaving 13 bases between them. CDR3 nucleotide sequence: TGTGCCAGCAGTTTCAAAGGACAGAGTAATCAGCCCCAGCATTTT. Protein: CASSFKGQSNQPQHF.

Notes on this clone: Other DNA variants within this sample encode the same CDR3. The rearrangement links TRBV7-9 to TRBJ1-2; TRBD1 matches at 7 bases. Germline V gene lookup returns CDR1 SEHNR and CDR2 FQNEAQ (reference sequence). V dropped 3 bases and J dropped 4; count of bases not matched to a gene: 5. This CDR3 spans 14 amino acids. The CDR3 is CASSFTGVTYGYTF. CDR3 in DNA: TGTGCCAGCAGCTTTACAGGGGTTACCTATGGCTACACCTTC. Using reference TRBV7-9 and TRBJ1-2 for the parts outside the CDR3, the full variable domain is DTGVSQNPRHKITKRGQNVTFRCDPISEHNRLYWYRQTLGQGPEFLTYFQNEAQLEKSRLLSDRFSAERPKGSFSTLEIQRTEQGDSAMYLCASSFTGVTYGYTFGSGTRLTVV.

V gene TRBV6-5 combines with J gene TRBJ1-2; the D gene is possibly TRBD1 (5 bases). The CDR3 loop spans 16 amino acids. V lost 4 bases and J lost 4, with 19 bases in between. Germline assignment: CDR1 MNHEY and CDR2 SVGAGI. The CDR3 nucleotides read TGTGCCAGCAGTTCTCAGGGTCCGGTGGCGTTCTATGGCTACACCTTC. Its translation is CASSSQGPVAFYGYTF.

This chain uses TRBV7-9 with TRBJ1-2; TRBD1 might be the D (5 bases). V was shortened by 5 bases and J by 6 bases, with 16 bases between the two germline ends. Germline CDR1 and CDR2: SEHNR and FQNEAQ (reference sequence). This CDR3 is built from 14 residues. Here the CDR3 DNA reads TGTGCCAGCAGCCTAATCCGCTGGGGGGATGGCTACACCTTC. It encodes CASSLIRWGDGYTF.

The chain carries TRBV5-1 and TRBJ1-1; the D is unclear. This CDR3 spans 14 amino acids. Trimming took off 2 bases at V and 0 bases at J, with 8 bases between the two ends. CDR1 and CDR2 (germline): SGHRS, YFSETQ. Written as DNA, the CDR3 is TGCGCCAGCAGCTTTTCGTCCCTGAACACTGAAGCTTTCTTT. This translates into CASSFSSLNTEAFF.

The chain recombines TRBV29-1 with TRBJ1-1; D not resolved. CDR3 size: 16 residues. The V end lost 6 bases, the J end lost 0 bases, and 20 bases lay between the germline ends. CDR1 and CDR2 (germline): SQVTM, ANQGSEA. CDR3 loop: CSVLHPGGGLNTEAFF. CDR3 DNA sequence: TGCAGCGTCCTCCATCCGGGAGGAGGGTTGAACACTGAAGCTTTCTTT.

The rearrangement joins TRBV6-1 to TRBJ1-1; a possible D gene is TRBD1 (6 bases). Trimming pared 7 bases from V and 3 bases from J, leaving 15 bases between. Germline lookup yields CDR1 MNHNS and CDR2 SASEGT. The CDR3 is made up of 14 amino acids. DNA of the CDR3: TGTGCCAGCACCTCCCTGAGGGGGTACACTGAAGCTTTCTTT. Translated: CASTSLRGYTEAFF.